These T cell receptor beta chains were read from a single sample in a study of human T cells and chemical hapten exposure. MiXCR, run by TCRdb on the RACE reads, gives a single entry per CDR3 protein. The profile covers hundreds of thousands of distinct CDR3 sequences, with 6% to 7% appearing a single time and around 6.1% taken by the ten largest. The sequenced sample was whole blood, obtained in connection with sensitization to the hapten diphenylcyclopropenone (DPC). The receptors shown here come from a woman under 30 with alopecia areata. Some clones in this sample may be carry-over from other donors' samples. The CDR3 runs from the conserved cysteine through the conserved F or W. A D gene is named only where the DNA matches it firmly. Where a row states a size, it is once, few, many or the class of an expanded clone; other rows omit it.

V gene,clone size,J gene,D gene,CDR3 protein,CDR3 DNA
TRBV12-3/TRBV12-4,few,TRBJ2-3,-,CASSFQRSTDTQYF,TGTGCCAGCAGTTTCCAGCGGAGCACAGATACGCAGTATTTT
TRBV7-8,-,TRBJ1-3,TRBD1,CASSPALGSEGARGNTIYF,TGTGCCAGCAGCCCAGCATTGGGGTCCGAGGGGGCGCGGGGAAACACCATATATTTT
TRBV18,-,TRBJ2-6,TRBD2,CASSQLAGEVISGANVLTF,TGTGCCAGCTCCCAACTAGCGGGGGAAGTTATTTCTGGGGCCAATGTCCTGACTTTC
TRBV24-1,many,TRBJ1-1,TRBD1,CATSELHGTGNTEAFF,TGTGCCACCAGTGAGCTCCACGGGACAGGGAACACTGAAGCTTTCTTT
TRBV28,many,TRBJ1-1,TRBD1,CASTIPIGQGAGGEAFF,TGTGCCAGCACTATCCCAATCGGACAGGGGGCTGGAGGTGAAGCTTTCTTT
TRBV12-5,-,TRBJ2-3,-,CASQGSGTDTQYF,TGTGCTAGCCAGGGATCGGGAACAGATACGCAGTATTTT
TRBV4-3,many,TRBJ2-7,-,CASSPSTGLSYEQYF,TGCGCCAGCAGCCCCTCGACGGGACTCTCCTACGAGCAGTACTTC
TRBV7-9,many,TRBJ1-1,TRBD1,CASSLEQGTNTEAFF,TGTGCCAGCAGCTTGGAACAGGGGACCAACACTGAAGCTTTCTTT
TRBV15,-,TRBJ2-5,-,CATSREWQGRETQYF,TGTGCCACCAGCAGAGAATGGCAGGGGCGAGAGACCCAGTACTTC
TRBV11-2,many,TRBJ1-5,-,CASSLNREPQHF,TGTGCCAGCAGCTTAAACCGTGAGCCCCAGCATTTT
TRBV6-5,many,TRBJ1-1,-,CASSHPRAEAFF,TGTGCCAGCAGTCACCCCCGGGCCGAAGCTTTCTTT
TRBV7-2,many,TRBJ1-3,-,CASSLKSGSGNTIYF,TGTGCCAGCAGCTTAAAGTCTGGCTCTGGAAACACCATATATTTT
TRBV11-1,-,TRBJ2-6,TRBD1,CASSTDRVGANVLTF,TGTGCCAGCAGCACAGACAGGGTTGGGGCCAACGTCCTGACTTTC
TRBV6-5,-,TRBJ1-6,TRBD1,CASRPTTGDRVNSPLHF,TGTGCCAGCAGACCTACCACAGGGGACCGTGTTAATTCACCCCTCCACTTT
TRBV7-9,-,TRBJ2-3,TRBD2,CASSPSGSGDTQYF,TGTGCCAGCAGCCCTAGCGGTTCCGGCGATACGCAGTATTTT
TRBV2,-,TRBJ1-5,-,CASRKTRGFGNQPQHF,TGTGCCAGCAGAAAAACCCGGGGGTTTGGCAATCAGCCCCAGCATTTT
TRBV10-3,-,TRBJ1-3,TRBD1,CAIRGQGGNTIYF,TGTGCCATCAGGGGACAGGGCGGAAACACCATATATTTT
TRBV5-1,few,TRBJ2-1,-,CASSFGGGDNEQFF,TGCGCCAGCAGCTTTGGCGGGGGCGACAATGAGCAGTTCTTC
TRBV6-2/TRBV6-3,many,TRBJ1-1,TRBD1,CASIIRGRGEAFF,TGTGCCAGCATCATCAGGGGGCGCGGTGAAGCTTTCTTT
TRBV12-3/TRBV12-4,many,TRBJ2-5,-,CASSFAGIQETQYF,TGTGCCAGCAGTTTCGCCGGGATCCAAGAGACCCAGTACTTC
TRBV27,many,TRBJ2-2,-,CASSFKFTGELFF,TGTGCCAGCAGTTTTAAGTTCACCGGGGAGCTGTTTTTT
TRBV27,-,TRBJ2-3,-,CASSPWDDFLRDTQYF,TGTGCCAGCAGTCCGTGGGATGACTTTCTTCGGGATACGCAGTATTTT
TRBV12-1,many,TRBJ2-3,-,CASSPFEPIPGDTQYF,TGTGCCAGCAGCCCTTTTGAGCCTATTCCTGGGGATACGCAGTATTTT
TRBV12-3/TRBV12-4,many,TRBJ1-5,-,CASTKTGSGPQHF,TGTGCCAGCACTAAGACGGGATCAGGGCCCCAGCATTTT
TRBV4-3,few,TRBJ2-5,TRBD2,CASSQEVAGGNWFQETQYF,TGCGCCAGCAGCCAAGAGGTAGCGGGGGGAAACTGGTTCCAAGAGACCCAGTACTTC
TRBV29-1,-,TRBJ1-2,TRBD1,CSVEGTGYYGYTF,TGCAGCGTGGAGGGGACAGGGTACTATGGCTACACCTTC
TRBV28,-,TRBJ1-2,-,CASSSGTSYGYTF,TGTGCCAGCAGTTCCGGGACCTCCTATGGCTACACCTTC
TRBV4-3,few,TRBJ1-3,TRBD1,CASSLTGTGSGNTIYF,TGCGCCAGCAGCCTTACCGGGACAGGGAGCGGAAACACCATATATTTT
TRBV20-1,few,TRBJ1-1,-,CSPRGGNTEAFF,TGCAGTCCTAGAGGGGGGAACACTGAAGCTTTCTTT